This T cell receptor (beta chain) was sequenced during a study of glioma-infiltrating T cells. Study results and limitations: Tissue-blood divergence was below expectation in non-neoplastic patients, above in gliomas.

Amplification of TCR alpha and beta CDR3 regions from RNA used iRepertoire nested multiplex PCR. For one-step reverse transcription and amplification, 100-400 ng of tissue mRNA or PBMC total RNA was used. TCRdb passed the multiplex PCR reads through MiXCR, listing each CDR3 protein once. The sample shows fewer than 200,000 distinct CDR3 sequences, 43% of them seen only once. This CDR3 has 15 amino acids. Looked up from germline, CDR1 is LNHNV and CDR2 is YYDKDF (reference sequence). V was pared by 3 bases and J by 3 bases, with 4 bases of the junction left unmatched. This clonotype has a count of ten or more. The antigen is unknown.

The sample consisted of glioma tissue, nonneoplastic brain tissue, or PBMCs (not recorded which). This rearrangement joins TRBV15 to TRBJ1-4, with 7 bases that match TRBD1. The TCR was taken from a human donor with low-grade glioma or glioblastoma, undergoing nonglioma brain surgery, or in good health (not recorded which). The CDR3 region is CATSSPGQPNEKLFF. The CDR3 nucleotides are TGTGCCACCAGCAGCCCGGGACAGCCTAATGAAAAACTGTTTTTT.